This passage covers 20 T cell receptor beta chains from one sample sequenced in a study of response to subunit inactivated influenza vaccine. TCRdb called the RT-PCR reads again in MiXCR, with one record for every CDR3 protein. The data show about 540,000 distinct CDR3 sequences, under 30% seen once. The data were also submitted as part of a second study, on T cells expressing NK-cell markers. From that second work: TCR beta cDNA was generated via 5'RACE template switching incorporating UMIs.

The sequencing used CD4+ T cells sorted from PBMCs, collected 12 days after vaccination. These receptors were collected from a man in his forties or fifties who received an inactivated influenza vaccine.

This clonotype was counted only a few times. CDR3 bases: TGTGCCACCAGTGATACAGGGCGTAGCACAGATACGCAGTATTTT. Protein product: CATSDTGRSTDTQYF. The rearrangement joins TRBV24-1 to TRBJ2-3; TRBD1 is a possible D gene (6 bases). The CDR3 loop spans 15 amino acids. The V and J ends lost 3 bases and 0 bases respectively, with 9 bases between them. From germline, CDR1 is KGHDR and CDR2 SFDVKD.

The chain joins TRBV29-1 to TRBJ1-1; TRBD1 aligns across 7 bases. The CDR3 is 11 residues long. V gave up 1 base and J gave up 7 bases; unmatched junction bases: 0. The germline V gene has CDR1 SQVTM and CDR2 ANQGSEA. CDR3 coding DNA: TGCAGCGTTGAAGGACAGGGTGAAGCTTTCTTT. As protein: CSVEGQGEAFF.

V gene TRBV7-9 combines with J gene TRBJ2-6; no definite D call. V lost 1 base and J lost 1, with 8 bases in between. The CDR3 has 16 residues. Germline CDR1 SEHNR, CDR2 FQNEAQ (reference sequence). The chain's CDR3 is CASSLVGWSGANVLTF. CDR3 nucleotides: TGTGCCAGCAGCTTAGTAGGGTGGTCTGGGGCCAACGTCCTGACTTTC.

The CDR3 DNA follows: TGTGCCAGCAGCCAAGATCCAGGGAGGGGCAGCACTGAAGCTTTCTTT. This codes for CASSQDPGRGSTEAFF. This chain connects TRBV4-2 to TRBJ1-1, with D possibly being TRBD1 (5 bases). Germline-derived CDR1 and CDR2 are LGHNA and YNFKEQ. This CDR3 is 16 amino acids long. Trimming stripped 0 bases from V and 4 bases from J, with 15 bases between.

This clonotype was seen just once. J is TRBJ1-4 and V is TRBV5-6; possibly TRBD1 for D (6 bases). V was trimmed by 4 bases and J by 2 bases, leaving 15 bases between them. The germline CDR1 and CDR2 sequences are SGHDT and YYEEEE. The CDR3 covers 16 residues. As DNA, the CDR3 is TGTGCCAGCAGCCGAACTATAGACAGGACTAATGAAAAACTGTTTTTT. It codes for CASSRTIDRTNEKLFF.

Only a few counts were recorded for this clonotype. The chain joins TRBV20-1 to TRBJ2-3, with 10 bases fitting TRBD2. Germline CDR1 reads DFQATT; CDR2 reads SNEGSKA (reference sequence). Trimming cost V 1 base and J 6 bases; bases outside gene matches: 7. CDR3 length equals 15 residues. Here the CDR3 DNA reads TGCAGTGCTAGAGGGACTAGCGGTCTGCCGGATACGCAGTATTTT. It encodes CSARGTSGLPDTQYF.

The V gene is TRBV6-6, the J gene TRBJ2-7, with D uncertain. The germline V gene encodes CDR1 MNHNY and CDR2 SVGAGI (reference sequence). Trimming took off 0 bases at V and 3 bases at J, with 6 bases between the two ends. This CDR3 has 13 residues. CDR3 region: CASSYSRLYEQYF. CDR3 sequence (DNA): TGTGCCAGCAGTTACTCGAGGCTCTACGAGCAGTACTTC.

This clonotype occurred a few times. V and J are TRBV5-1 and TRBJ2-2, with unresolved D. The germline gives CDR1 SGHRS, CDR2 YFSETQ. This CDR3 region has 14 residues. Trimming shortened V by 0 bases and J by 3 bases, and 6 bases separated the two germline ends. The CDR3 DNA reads TGCGCCAGCAGCTTGGTGGCGTACACCGGGGAGCTGTTTTTT. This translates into CASSLVAYTGELFF.

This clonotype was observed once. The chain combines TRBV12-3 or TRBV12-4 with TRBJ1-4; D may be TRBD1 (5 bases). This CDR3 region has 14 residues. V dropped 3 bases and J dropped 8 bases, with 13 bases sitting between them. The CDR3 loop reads CASSLRGVDEKLFF. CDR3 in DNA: TGTGCCAGCAGTTTGCGAGGGGTGGACGAAAAACTGTTTTTT.

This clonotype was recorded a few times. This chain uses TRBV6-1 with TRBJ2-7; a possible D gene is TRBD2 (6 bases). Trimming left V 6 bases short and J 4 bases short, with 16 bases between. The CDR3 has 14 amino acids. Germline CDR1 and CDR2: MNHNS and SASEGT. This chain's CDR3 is CASSERRERYEQYF. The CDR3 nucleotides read TGTGCCAGCAGCGAAAGACGGGAGAGGTACGAGCAGTACTTC.

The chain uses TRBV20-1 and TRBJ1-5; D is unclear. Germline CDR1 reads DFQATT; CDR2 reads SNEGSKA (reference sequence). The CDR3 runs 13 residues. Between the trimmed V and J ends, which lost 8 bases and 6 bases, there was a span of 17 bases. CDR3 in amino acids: CSTSPRSGQPQHF. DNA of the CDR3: TGCAGTACCTCACCTAGGTCCGGTCAGCCCCAGCATTTT.

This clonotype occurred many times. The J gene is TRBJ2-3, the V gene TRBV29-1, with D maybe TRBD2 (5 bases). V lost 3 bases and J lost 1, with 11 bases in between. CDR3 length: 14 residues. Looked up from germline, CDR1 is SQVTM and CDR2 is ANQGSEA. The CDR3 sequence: CSVELGVRTDTQYF. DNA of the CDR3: TGCAGCGTTGAGCTGGGAGTTCGCACAGATACGCAGTATTTT.

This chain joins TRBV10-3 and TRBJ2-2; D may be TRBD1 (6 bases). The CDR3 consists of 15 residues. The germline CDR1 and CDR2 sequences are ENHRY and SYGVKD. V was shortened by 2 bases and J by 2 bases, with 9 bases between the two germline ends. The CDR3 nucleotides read TGTGCCATCAGTGAGGGGGACACCAACACCGGGGAGCTGTTTTTT. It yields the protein CAISEGDTNTGELFF.

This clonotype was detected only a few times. CDR3 residues: CASTSQPSGNTIYF. The CDR3 nucleotides read TGTGCCAGCACTTCCCAACCCTCTGGAAACACCATATATTTT. The chain couples TRBV7-2 to TRBJ1-3; D unresolved. In germline, CDR1 is SGHTA, CDR2 FQGNSA. The CDR3 has 14 residues. The ends were cut back, 7 bases at V and 0 bases at J, with 10 bases in the middle.

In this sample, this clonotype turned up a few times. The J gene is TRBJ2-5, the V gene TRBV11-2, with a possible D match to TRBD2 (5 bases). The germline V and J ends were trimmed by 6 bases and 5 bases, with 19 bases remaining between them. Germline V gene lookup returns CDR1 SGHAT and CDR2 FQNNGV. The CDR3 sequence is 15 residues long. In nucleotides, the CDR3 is TGTGCCAGCAGACCCTTCCGGCTAGCAGTTGAGACCCAGTACTTC. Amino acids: CASRPFRLAVETQYF.

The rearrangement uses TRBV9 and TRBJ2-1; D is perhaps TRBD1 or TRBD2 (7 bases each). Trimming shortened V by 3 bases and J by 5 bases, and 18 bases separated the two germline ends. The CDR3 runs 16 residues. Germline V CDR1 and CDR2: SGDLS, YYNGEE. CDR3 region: CASSGGPGGGHNEQFF. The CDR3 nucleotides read TGTGCCAGCAGCGGGGGACCAGGGGGGGGCCACAATGAGCAGTTCTTC.

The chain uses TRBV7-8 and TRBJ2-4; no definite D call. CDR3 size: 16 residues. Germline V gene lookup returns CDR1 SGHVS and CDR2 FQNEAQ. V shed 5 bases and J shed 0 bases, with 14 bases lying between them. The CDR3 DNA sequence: TGTGCCAGCAGCCAACTCCGAAGTGTAGCCAAAAACATTCAGTACTTC. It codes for CASSQLRSVAKNIQYF.

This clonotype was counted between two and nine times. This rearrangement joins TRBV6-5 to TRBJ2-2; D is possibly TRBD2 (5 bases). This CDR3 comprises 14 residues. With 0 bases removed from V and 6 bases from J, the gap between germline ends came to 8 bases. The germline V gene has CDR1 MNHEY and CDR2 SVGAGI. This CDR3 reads CASSYSTGAGELFF. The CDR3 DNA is TGTGCCAGCAGTTACTCGACCGGGGCCGGGGAGCTGTTTTTT.

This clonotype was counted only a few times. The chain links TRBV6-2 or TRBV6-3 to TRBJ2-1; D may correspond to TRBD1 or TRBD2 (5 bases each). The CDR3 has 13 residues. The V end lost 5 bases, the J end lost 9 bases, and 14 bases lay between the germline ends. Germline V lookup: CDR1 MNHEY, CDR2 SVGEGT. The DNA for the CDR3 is TGTGCCAGCAGTGAGGGTCCTACAGGTGAGCAGTTCTTC. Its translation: CASSEGPTGEQFF.

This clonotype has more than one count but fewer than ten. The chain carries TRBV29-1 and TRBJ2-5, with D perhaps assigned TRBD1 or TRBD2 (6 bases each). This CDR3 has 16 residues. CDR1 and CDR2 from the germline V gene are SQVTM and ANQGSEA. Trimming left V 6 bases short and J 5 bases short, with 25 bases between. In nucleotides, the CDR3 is TGCAGCGTCCTCCCAAGTCGGGCAGGGGAGGCCGAGACCCAGTACTTC. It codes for CSVLPSRAGEAETQYF.